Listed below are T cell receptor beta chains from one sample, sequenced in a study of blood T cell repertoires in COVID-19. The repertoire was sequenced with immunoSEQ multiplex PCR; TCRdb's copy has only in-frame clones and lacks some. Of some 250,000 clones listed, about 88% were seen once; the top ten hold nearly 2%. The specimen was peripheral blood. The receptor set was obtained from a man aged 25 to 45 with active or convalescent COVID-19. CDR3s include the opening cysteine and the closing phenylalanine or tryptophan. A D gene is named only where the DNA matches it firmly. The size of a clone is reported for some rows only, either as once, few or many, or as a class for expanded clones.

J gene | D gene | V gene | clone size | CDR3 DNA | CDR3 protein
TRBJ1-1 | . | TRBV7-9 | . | TGTGCCAGCAGCTTACCGCGGGTTCTGAACACTGAAGCTTTCTTT | CASSLPRVLNTEAFF
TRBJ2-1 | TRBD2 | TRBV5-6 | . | TGTGCCAGCAGCTTTGGGACTAGCGGGGGGCCCCAGTTCTTC | CASSFGTSGGPQFF
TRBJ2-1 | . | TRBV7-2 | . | TGTGCCAGCAGCTTAGTAGCGCTCCTCGGCAATGAGCAGTTCTTC | CASSLVALLGNEQFF
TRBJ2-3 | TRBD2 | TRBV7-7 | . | TGTGCCAGCACCGGAGCGGGGGGGCCGGCCGATACGCAGTATTTT | CASTGAGGPADTQYF
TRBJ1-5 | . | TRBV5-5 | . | TGTGCCAGCAGCTTACTATGGACTCCCGGTAGCAATCAGCCCCAGCATTTT | CASSLLWTPGSNQPQHF
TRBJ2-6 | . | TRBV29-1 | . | TGCAGCGTGACGGGGTTCGCTGGGGCCAACGTCCTGACTTTC | CSVTGFAGANVLTF
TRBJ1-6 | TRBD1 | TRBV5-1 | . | TGCGCCAGCAGCCCGACAGGGAGCTCCTATAATTCACCCCTCCACTTT | CASSPTGSSYNSPLHF
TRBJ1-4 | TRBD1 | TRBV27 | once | TGTGCCAGCAGGTCGCGGACAGGGGGGACTGAAAAACTGTTTTTT | CASRSRTGGTEKLFF
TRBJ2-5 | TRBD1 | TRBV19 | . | TGTGCCAGTAGTATATTGGACAGGGGAATGGGCCAAGAGACCCAGTACTTC | CASSILDRGMGQETQYF
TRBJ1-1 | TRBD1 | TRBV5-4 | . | TGTGCCAGCAGCTTGGACACAGGGGTGACTGAAGCTTTCTTT | CASSLDTGVTEAFF
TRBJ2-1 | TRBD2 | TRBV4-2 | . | TGTGCCAGCAGCCAGGAACTAGCGGGGGCCTCCTACAATGAGCAGTTCTTC | CASSQELAGASYNEQFF
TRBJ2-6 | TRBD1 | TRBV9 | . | TGTGCCAGCAGCGCTCGACAGGGGTCGTCAGTTGGTGGGGCCAACGTCCTGACTTTC | CASSARQGSSVGGANVLTF
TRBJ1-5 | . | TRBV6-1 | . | TGTGCCAGCAGTGAGTCAGGCCGGGGGGGCAATCAGCCCCAGCATTTT | CASSESGRGGNQPQHF
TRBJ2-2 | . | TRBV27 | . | TGTGCCAGCAACCCGGACACCACGAACACCGGGGAGCTGTTTTTT | CASNPDTTNTGELFF
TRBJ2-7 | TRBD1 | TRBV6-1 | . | TGTGCCAGCAGTGAAGAGCACAGGGGATACGAGCAGTACTTC | CASSEEHRGYEQYF
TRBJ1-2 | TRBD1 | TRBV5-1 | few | TGCGCCAGCAGTGGACAGGCCGCGTATGGCTACACCTTC | CASSGQAAYGYTF
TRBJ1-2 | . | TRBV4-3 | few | TGCGCCAGCAGCCAAGACCCAGCCGGGGGCTATGGCTACACCTTC | CASSQDPAGGYGYTF
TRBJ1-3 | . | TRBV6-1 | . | TGTGCCAGCAGTGAATTAGACTCTGGAAACACCATATATTTT | CASSELDSGNTIYF
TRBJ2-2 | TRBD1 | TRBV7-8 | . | TGTGCCAGCAGCCCGGACAGGGGTTATCGGGAGCTGTTTTTT | CASSPDRGYRELFF
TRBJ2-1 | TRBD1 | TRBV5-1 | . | TGCGCCAGCACCCGACAGGGGTATGAGCAGTTCTTC | CASTRQGYEQFF
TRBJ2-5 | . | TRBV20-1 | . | TGCAGTGCCGCTACCCGGGACACACACCACTTC | CSAATRDTHHF
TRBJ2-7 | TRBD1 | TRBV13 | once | TGTGCCAGCCAAGACAGGGAACATTTCTACGAGCAGTACTTC | CASQDREHFYEQYF
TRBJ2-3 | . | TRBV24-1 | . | TGTGCCACCGGGGGACAACTCACAGATACGCAGTATTTT | CATGGQLTDTQYF
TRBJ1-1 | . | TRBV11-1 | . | TGTGCCAGCAGCTACGACAGAAACACTGAAGCTTTCTTT | CASSYDRNTEAFF
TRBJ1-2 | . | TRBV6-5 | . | TGTGCCAGCAGTCCGACAGGTAGAGACTATGGCTACACCTTC | CASSPTGRDYGYTF
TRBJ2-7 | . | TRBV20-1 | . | TGCAGTGCTAATCTAGCACGGGAGCAGTACTTC | CSANLAREQYF
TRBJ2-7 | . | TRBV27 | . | TGTGCCAGCAGAATCAGCGGGTTCAGCGACTACGAGCAGTACTTC | CASRISGFSDYEQYF
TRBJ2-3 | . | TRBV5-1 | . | TGCGCCAGCAGCTTGGTCGAACTCAGGGGCTTAGATACGCAGTATTTT | CASSLVELRGLDTQYF
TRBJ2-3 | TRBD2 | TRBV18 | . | TGTGCCAGCTCACCCCTAGCATGGACTCGGCGGGGGGATAGCACAGATACGCAGTATTTT | CASSPLAWTRRGDSTDTQYF
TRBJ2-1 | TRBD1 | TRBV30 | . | TGTGCCTGGAGTGGGGACAGGGTCAGGGAGCAGTTCTTC | CAWSGDRVREQFF
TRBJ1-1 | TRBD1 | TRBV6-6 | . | TGTGCCAGCAGTTACGACAGGGGCGCTGAAGCTTTCTTT | CASSYDRGAEAFF
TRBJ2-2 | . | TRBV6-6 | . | TGTGCCAGCAGTTACCTTAGGCAGGGGTTTGACGGGGAGCTGTTTTTT | CASSYLRQGFDGELFF
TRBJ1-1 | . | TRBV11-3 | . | TGTGCCAGCAGCCTTAGGACAGCAACTGAAGCTTTCTTT | CASSLRTATEAFF
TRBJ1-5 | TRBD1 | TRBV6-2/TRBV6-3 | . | TGTGCCAGCAGTTACTACGACAGGGATCAGCCCCAGCATTTT | CASSYYDRDQPQHF
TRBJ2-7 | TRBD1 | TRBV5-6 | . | TGTGCCAGCAGCTCATGGACAGGGGTTCCCTACGAGCAGTACTTC | CASSSWTGVPYEQYF
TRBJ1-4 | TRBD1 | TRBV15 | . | TGTGCCACCAGCAGGGGACAGGGCGTTGAAAAACTGTTTTTT | CATSRGQGVEKLFF
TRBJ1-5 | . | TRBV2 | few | TGTGCCAGCAGACAGGGTTTGAGGAGCAATCAGCCCCAGCATTTT | CASRQGLRSNQPQHF
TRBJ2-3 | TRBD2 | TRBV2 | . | TGTGCCAGCAGTGAAGGACGGGGGGGTGGCACAGATACGCAGTATTTT | CASSEGRGGGTDTQYF
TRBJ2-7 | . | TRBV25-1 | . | TGTGCCAGCAGTGGTCAGGGCTACGAGCAGTACTTC | CASSGQGYEQYF
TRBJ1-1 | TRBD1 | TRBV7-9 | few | TGTGCCAGCAGCCAGGGACAGGGGGAACGGACTGAAGCTTTCTTT | CASSQGQGERTEAFF
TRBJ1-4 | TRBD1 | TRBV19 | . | TGTGCCAGTAGTTCGGACAGGGAAATAAGTGCAACTAATGAAAAACTGTTTTTT | CASSSDREISATNEKLFF
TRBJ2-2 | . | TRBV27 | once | TGTGCCAGCAGCGGACATAGGAGAACCGGGGAGCTGTTTTTT | CASSGHRRTGELFF
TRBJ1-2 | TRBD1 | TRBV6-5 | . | TGTGCCAGCAGCAGAGGGGGCTGGGGCTATGGCTACACCTTC | CASSRGGWGYGYTF
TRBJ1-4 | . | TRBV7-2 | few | TGTGCCAGCAATAGCGCAGGGGTTACTAATGAAAAACTGTTTTTT | CASNSAGVTNEKLFF
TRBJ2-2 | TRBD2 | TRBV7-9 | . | TGTGCCAGCAGCTTAGCCGGGGGGGCCGGGGAGCTGTTTTTT | CASSLAGGAGELFF
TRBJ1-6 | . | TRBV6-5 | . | TGTGCCAGCAGGGAGGGGGGGAATTCACCCCTCCACTTT | CASREGGNSPLHF
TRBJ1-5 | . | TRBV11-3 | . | TGTGCCAGCAGCTTATCAAGTGGGAGGGGAAGTGATCAGCCCCAGCATTTT | CASSLSSGRGSDQPQHF
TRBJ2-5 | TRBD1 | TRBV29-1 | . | TGCAGCGTTTCCAGGACAGGGACGGAGACCCAGTACTTC | CSVSRTGTETQYF
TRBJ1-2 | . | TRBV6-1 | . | TGTGCCAGCAGTGAGAAGCAGCGAATCGGGGGCTACACCTTC | CASSEKQRIGGYTF
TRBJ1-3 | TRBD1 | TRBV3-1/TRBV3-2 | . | TGTGCCAGCAGCCGCGGGACAGCCTTCTCTGGAAACACCATATATTTT | CASSRGTAFSGNTIYF
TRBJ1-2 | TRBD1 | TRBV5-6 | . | TGTGCCAGCAGAGGAACGGGACAGGGGTATGGCTACACCTTC | CASRGTGQGYGYTF
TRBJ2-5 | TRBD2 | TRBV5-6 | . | TGTGCCAGCAGCTCCACTAGCGGGGGGGCCTTAGGGGAGACCCAGTACTTC | CASSSTSGGALGETQYF
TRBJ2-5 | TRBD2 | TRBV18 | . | TGTGCCAGCTCTTCGCGGCGGGGGGCACAAGAGACCCAGTACTTC | CASSSRRGAQETQYF
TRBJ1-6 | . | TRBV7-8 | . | TGTGCCAGCAGCTTACCTTTCCCTTCACCCCTCCACTTT | CASSLPFPSPLHF